This record concerns one T cell receptor (beta chain) sequence. Its antigen is not yet known. No per-base quality is available; no much larger clone lies one base away. The entry originates in a study of blood T cell repertoires in COVID-19 (TCRdb year 2020). Regarding the complete study: Collaborator samples came from the United States, Italy and Spain and covered acute and convalescent phases of COVID-19. The samples were drawn from the first 160 participants of the ongoing ImmuneRACE study and from 1,200 or so subjects provided by 6 global collaborators. Subjects who had been exposed to COVID-19, were actively infected with it, or had recovered from it provided the deeply sampled blood TCRbeta repertoires that made up the dataset. A freely available public database, intended as a resource for researchers studying the immune response to SARS-CoV-2, is where the repertoires were released. HLA class I and class II types, where available, came from metadata supplied by the sample provider rather than from assay-based typing. The material from the prospective study consisted of cDNA or gDNA derived from T cells, B-cell-depleted T cells, or PBMCs. Sample metadata almost always included a de-identified subject ID, COVID-19 status, age in years and sex. General conclusions and limits of the study: Clinical and demographic metadata were provided uncurated, with the amount varying by source and participant.

Collaborating institutions collected whole blood in K2EDTA tubes following their own protocols. For TCRbeta analysis, collaborators shipped samples in one of three forms: frozen whole blood, isolated PBMCs, or DNA extracted from either of those sample types. TCRbeta CDR3 regions were amplified from genomic DNA by means of the immunoSEQ Assay, a bias-controlled multiplex PCR. The original pipeline was this. The number of nucleated cells in each sample was estimated from the amplification of reference gene primers within the assay. Sequence reads were collapsed and filtered to measure the absolute abundance of every unique TCRbeta CDR3 rearrangement. Productive Simpson clonality was computed per sample as the square root of Simpson's diversity index over productive rearrangements. TCRdb stores this immuneACCESS table with in-frame sequences only. Part of the clones is absent; in the studies checked, under half of the shortfall reflects unresolved V genes, and no reason is known for the rest. For V, J and clone size, that table is used; D and trimming come from the DNA. This sample is represented by around 160,000 clones; approximately 91% of them were singletons. The ten largest make up about 2% of the sample.

The CDR3 sequence holds 15 residues, the cysteine and phenylalanine included. Only the CDR3 region is kept as DNA, spanning 45 bases read in frame from base 1. Trimming takes 5 bases from V and 6 bases from J, and the germline ends sit 19 bases apart. The CDR1 and CDR2 encoded by the germline V gene are MNHEY and SVGAGI. The clonotype was recovered from a human donor in a cohort sampled during active COVID-19. Source material: peripheral blood. Recombination joined TRBV6-5 with TRBJ1-1; the D gene is possibly TRBD1, with 5 bases matching. The CDR3 in this case is CASSLLDSSGAEAFF. The DNA sequence is given as TGTGCCAGCAGTCTCCTCGACAGCTCTGGCGCTGAAGCTTTCTTT.